Presented here are 32 T cell receptor beta chains from one specimen sequenced in a study of PD-L1 blockade in urothelial cancer. Sequenced by immunoSEQ multiplex PCR; TCRdb stores in-frame clones only, minus some. The sample yields under 130,000 clones, under 85% seen once. The sequencing used PBMCs, collected around atezolizumab (anti-PD-L1) treatment. These receptors all stem from a man aged 45-60 years with urothelial cancer.

This chain uses TRBV25-1 with TRBJ1-1, with 11 bases aligning to TRBD1. CDR3 length: 16 residues. Per germline, CDR1 MGHDK and CDR2 SYGVNS. V trimming: 4 bases; J trimming: 4 bases; junction bases outside the gene matches: 8. CDR3 coding DNA: TGTGCCAGCAGTGCGGGACAGGGGGTGCCCCGCACTGAAGCTTTCTTT. It codes for CASSAGQGVPRTEAFF.

V and J are TRBV28 and TRBJ1-1; 9 bases match TRBD1. Trimming at V came to 5 bases and at J to 4 bases, leaving 2 bases not matched to a gene. The CDR3 contains 13 residues. CDR1 MDHEN and CDR2 SYDVKM come from the germline V gene. The CDR3 DNA is TGTGCCAGCAGTCCGACAGGGGGCACTGAAGCTTTCTTT. Translated, it gives CASSPTGGTEAFF. The variable domain in full, with the rest retrieved from reference TRBV28 and TRBJ1-1, is DVKVTQSSRYLVKRTGEKVFLECVQDMDHENMFWYRQDPGLGLRLIYFSYDVKMKEKGDIPEGYSVSREKKERFSLILESASTNQTSMYLCASSPTGGTEAFFGQGTRLTVV.

The CDR3 protein is CASQGARGYTF. CDR3 in DNA: TGTGCCAGTCAAGGGGCGCGAGGCTACACCTTC. The rearrangement links TRBV25-1 to TRBJ1-2; weak D call: TRBD1 (5 bases). V was pared by 9 bases and J by 8 bases, with 13 bases between. CDR3 length: 11 amino acids. CDR1 MGHDK and CDR2 SYGVNS come from the germline V gene.

V gene TRBV27 combines with J gene TRBJ1-1; 7 bases align to TRBD1. Germline loops: CDR1 MNHEY, CDR2 SMNVEV (reference sequence). V lost 7 bases and J lost 1; bases outside the gene matches: 6. The CDR3 runs 14 residues. CDR3 residues: CASNRQGPNTEAFF. CDR3 coding DNA: TGTGCCAGCAATCGACAGGGACCGAACACTGAAGCTTTCTTT.

CDR3 DNA sequence: TGTGCCAGCAGTTCTTGGACAGGGGATGGCTACACCTTC. It is translated as CASSSWTGDGYTF. This chain connects TRBV27 to TRBJ1-2; 9 bases are a match to TRBD1. Germline trimming cut 4 bases from V and 6 bases from J; bases unmatched to any gene: 3. CDR3 size: 13 residues. The germline CDR1 and CDR2 sequences are MNHEY and SMNVEV (reference sequence).

The chain links TRBV7-2 to TRBJ1-1, with a tentative D call TRBD1 (6 bases). This CDR3 has 14 residues. From germline, CDR1 is SGHTA and CDR2 FQGNSA. V lost 6 bases and J lost 0, with 11 bases in between. The CDR3 DNA sequence: TGTGCCAGCAGGACGGGACATATGAACACTGAAGCTTTCTTT. This sequence encodes CASRTGHMNTEAFF.

V gene TRBV12-5 combines with J gene TRBJ1-2, with unresolved D. The germline V gene has CDR1 LGHNT and CDR2 FRNRAP. The V gene lost 6 bases and the J gene lost 4 bases, with 9 bases spanning the gap. The CDR3 contains 12 residues. The CDR3 is CASGSGLYGYTF. In DNA form, the CDR3 reads TGTGCTAGTGGGAGTGGTCTCTATGGCTACACCTTC.

This chain joins TRBV9 and TRBJ2-1; the match to TRBD2 covers 8 bases. Trimming took 3 bases from V and 6 from J; bases not matched to a gene: 8. CDR1 and CDR2 (germline): SGDLS, YYNGEE. The CDR3 loop spans 15 amino acids. The CDR3 is CASSARLAPPNEQFF. The CDR3 DNA follows: TGTGCCAGCAGCGCCCGACTAGCGCCACCCAATGAGCAGTTCTTC.

The V gene is TRBV27, the J gene TRBJ2-1; D possibly corresponds to TRBD2 (6 bases). The V gene's germline CDR1 is MNHEY and CDR2 SMNVEV (reference sequence). The CDR3 contains 18 residues. V dropped 3 bases and J dropped 7 bases, with 25 bases sitting between them. CDR3 nucleotide sequence: TGTGCCAGCAGTTTCTATGGACGGAGAAGGGTGGAGGGAAATGAGCAGTTCTTC. Protein sequence: CASSFYGRRRVEGNEQFF.

This rearrangement joins TRBV15 to TRBJ2-2, with D unresolved. The V gene lost 0 bases and the J gene lost 4 bases, with 6 bases spanning the gap. Germline CDR1 reads LNHNV; CDR2 reads YYDKDF (reference sequence). The CDR3 contains 14 residues. Here the CDR3 reads CATSRDIVTGELFF. The CDR3 DNA is TGTGCCACCAGCAGAGATATAGTCACCGGGGAGCTGTTTTTT.

The chain joins TRBV5-1 to TRBJ2-7; D may be TRBD2 (5 bases). CDR1 and CDR2 from the germline V gene are SGHRS and YFSETQ. Trimming took 4 bases from V and 1 from J, leaving 15 bases between them. This CDR3 has 15 residues. CDR3 in DNA: TGCGCCAGCAGCCCCTCACCCCGGGAATCCTACGAGCAGTACTTC. Its protein is CASSPSPRESYEQYF.

The chain couples TRBV30 to TRBJ2-3; 10 bases fit TRBD2. This CDR3 is 17 amino acids long. Germline CDR1 reads GTSNPN; CDR2 reads SVGIG (reference sequence). J was trimmed by 0 bases and V by 3 bases; bases with no gene match: 9. In nucleotides, the CDR3 is TGTGCCTGGAGCGTTGTCAGGACTAGCGGAAGCACAGATACGCAGTATTTT. This sequence encodes CAWSVVRTSGSTDTQYF.

This clone was detected a few times. The rearrangement links TRBV5-1 to TRBJ1-6; 7 nucleotides line up with TRBD1. This CDR3 comprises 16 residues. V shed 4 bases, J shed 3 bases, and the junction held 7 bases outside the gene matches. The germline V gene has CDR1 SGHRS and CDR2 YFSETQ. CDR3: CASSQGDRSYNSPLHF. CDR3 DNA sequence: TGCGCCAGCAGCCAGGGGGACAGAAGCTATAATTCACCCCTCCACTTT.

This chain uses TRBV5-1 with TRBJ1-1; 9 nucleotides line up with TRBD1. CDR3 length equals 14 residues. CDR1 is SGHRS and CDR2 is YFSETQ in the germline V gene. J was trimmed by 3 bases and V by 7 bases; bases with no gene match: 7. DNA for the CDR3: TGCGCCAGCGGACCGGGACAGGGCGACACTGAAGCTTTCTTT. This sequence encodes CASGPGQGDTEAFF.

The chain recombines TRBV28 with TRBJ1-1; tentatively, D is TRBD1 (6 bases). Per germline, CDR1 MDHEN and CDR2 SYDVKM. V was trimmed by 6 bases and J by 3 bases, leaving 23 bases between them. CDR3 length: 17 residues. CDR3: CASRLILHRVWDTEAFF. The CDR3 nucleotides read TGTGCCAGCAGACTGATCCTACACAGGGTCTGGGACACTGAAGCTTTCTTT.

The chain couples TRBV19 to TRBJ2-1, with 9 positions matching TRBD2. This CDR3 has 16 amino acids. The germline V gene has CDR1 LNHDA and CDR2 SQIVND (reference sequence). Unmatched junction bases numbered 7, after V lost 3 bases and J lost 4 bases. The CDR3: CASSMSSGSWYNEQFF. CDR3 nucleotides: TGTGCCAGTAGTATGAGTAGCGGGAGTTGGTACAATGAGCAGTTCTTC.

The CDR3 bases are TGTGCCAGCAACACGGGCTACGAGCAGTACTTC. It encodes CASNTGYEQYF. The rearrangement links TRBV28 to TRBJ2-7; D gene uncertain. The CDR3 has 11 amino acids. Between the trimmed V and J ends, which lost 7 bases and 3 bases, there was a span of 7 bases. Germline CDR1 reads MDHEN; CDR2 reads SYDVKM.

This chain links TRBV10-3 with TRBJ2-7, with 10 bases identical to TRBD2. Trimming cost V 3 bases and J 2 bases; bases outside gene matches: 10. The CDR3 has 17 amino acids. Germline lookup yields CDR1 ENHRY and CDR2 SYGVKD. For the CDR3, the DNA is TGTGCCATCAGTGATCTTCGGCTAGCGGGAGAGGCCTACGAGCAGTACTTC. Its protein product is CAISDLRLAGEAYEQYF.

The J gene is TRBJ1-5, the V gene TRBV6-1; no firm D call. The CDR3 contains 13 residues. V lost 0 bases and J lost 4, with 4 bases in between. Germline CDR1 MNHNS, CDR2 SASEGT. CDR3 protein: CASSEAQNQPQHF. In DNA, the CDR3 is TGTGCCAGCAGTGAAGCTCAAAATCAGCCCCAGCATTTT.

The rearrangement links TRBV27 to TRBJ2-1; possible D gene TRBD1, 6 bases. CDR1 is MNHEY and CDR2 is SMNVEV in the germline V gene (reference sequence). The CDR3 sequence is 16 residues long. V lost 3 bases and J lost 0, with 12 bases in between. The DNA of the CDR3 is TGTGCCAGCAGTTTTTCAGGGGATATCTCCTACAATGAGCAGTTCTTC. Translated, it gives CASSFSGDISYNEQFF.

The chain couples TRBV7-9 to TRBJ2-1, with D possibly TRBD2 on 5 matching bases. Deletions cut 6 bases from V and 5 bases from J, with 17 bases between. CDR3 size: 15 residues. Germline CDR1 and CDR2: SEHNR and FQNEAQ (reference sequence). CDR3 sequence (DNA): TGTGCCAGCAGTCCTTACGCTGGAGGTGACAATGAGCAGTTCTTC. Translated, it gives CASSPYAGGDNEQFF.

This clone was seen only once. The rearrangement uses TRBV30 and TRBJ1-6; D gene uncertain. The germline V and J ends were trimmed by 0 bases and 7 bases, with 16 bases remaining between them. The CDR3 sequence is 16 residues long. The germline gives CDR1 GTSNPN, CDR2 SVGIG (reference sequence). The CDR3 loop is CAWSVPSWQRNSPLHF. CDR3 DNA sequence: TGTGCCTGGAGTGTTCCCTCGTGGCAGCGAAATTCACCCCTCCACTTT.

This sequence joins TRBV5-1 and TRBJ2-2, with TRBD1 as a possible D gene (5 bases). The V end was cut by 4 bases, the J end by 4 bases, with 17 bases between. Germline-derived CDR1 and CDR2 are SGHRS and YFSETQ. This CDR3 is built from 16 residues. CDR3 sequence: CASSPDSPRGTGELFF. CDR3 nucleotide sequence: TGCGCCAGCAGCCCCGACAGCCCTAGAGGCACCGGGGAGCTGTTTTTT.

The V call is TRBV27, the J call TRBJ2-3; D possibly corresponds to TRBD2 (6 bases). The CDR3 spans 16 residues. Germline-derived CDR1 and CDR2 are MNHEY and SMNVEV (reference sequence). Trimming left V 5 bases short and J 0 bases short, with 15 bases between. The CDR3 DNA reads as TGTGCCAGCAGTACTTACTTAGCGGCTAGCACAGATACGCAGTATTTT. This translates into CASSTYLAASTDTQYF.

The V gene is TRBV2, the J gene TRBJ2-7, with TRBD1 identical over 11 bases. Germline CDR1 SNHLY, CDR2 FYNNEI. J was trimmed by 3 bases and V by 3 bases; bases with no gene match: 4. This CDR3 comprises 15 residues. The CDR3, as DNA: TGTGCCAGCAGTGATCCGGGACAGGGGGACTACGAGCAGTACTTC. Amino acids: CASSDPGQGDYEQYF. Using reference TRBV2 and TRBJ2-7 for the parts outside the CDR3, the full variable domain is EPEVTQTPSHQVTQMGQEVILRCVPISNHLYFYWYRQILGQKVEFLVSFYNNEISEKSEIFDDQFSVERPDGSNFTLKIRSTKLEDSAMYFCASSDPGQGDYEQYFGPGTRLTVT.

The chain uses TRBV2 and TRBJ1-1; tentatively, D is TRBD1 (5 bases). V gave up 8 bases and J gave up 4 bases, with 17 bases separating them. Germline-derived CDR1 and CDR2 are SNHLY and FYNNEI. This CDR3 comprises 14 residues. CDR3 coding DNA: TGTGCCAGCGGGGTTGGGGGGGTTGGCACTGAAGCTTTCTTT. Amino acid sequence: CASGVGGVGTEAFF.

V is TRBV5-1 and J is TRBJ2-7; D is uncertain. The CDR3 has 13 residues. The germline V and J ends were trimmed by 4 bases and 4 bases, with 12 bases remaining between them. In germline, CDR1 is SGHRS, CDR2 YFSETQ. The CDR3, as DNA: TGCGCCAGCAGCCTAGACGGAGCGTACGAGCAGTACTTC. The encoded protein is CASSLDGAYEQYF.

The CDR3 here is CASSSDALGGMSKNIQYF. The DNA for the CDR3 is TGTGCCAGCAGCTCCGACGCCCTTGGCGGGATGTCCAAAAACATTCAGTACTTC. This chain connects TRBV7-9 to TRBJ2-4, with D possibly being TRBD2 (6 bases). The CDR3 loop spans 18 amino acids. The germline CDR1 and CDR2 sequences are SEHNR and FQNEAQ (reference sequence). Trimming pared 4 bases from V and 2 bases from J, leaving 21 bases between.

Details on this clone: A junction end diverges from the germline sequence, so it may reflect a read error. The V call is TRBV7-7, the J call TRBJ2-1; D is perhaps TRBD2 (7 bases). The CDR3 length is 15 residues. CDR1 and CDR2 (germline): SSHAT, FNYEAQ (reference sequence). For the CDR3, the DNA is TGTGCTAGCAGCCCGATGGGGGGGGCTGGCGATGAGCAGTTCTTC. Protein: CASSPMGGAGDEQFF.

The chain uses TRBV7-9 and TRBJ2-7, with 7 bases lining up with TRBD2. Germline V gene data show CDR1 as SEHNR and CDR2 as FQNEAQ (reference sequence). With V trimmed by 3 bases and J by 3 bases, 11 bases remained unmatched. The length of the CDR3 is 16 residues. CDR3 bases: TGTGCCAGCAGCTTGGGGGGGAGAGAACCATTCTACGAGCAGTACTTC. This gives the protein CASSLGGREPFYEQYF.

The rearrangement uses TRBV6-5 and TRBJ2-5; D is possibly TRBD2 (6 bases). CDR3 length: 14 residues. V lost 2 bases and J 5 bases, leaving 12 bases between the germline ends. Germline values: CDR1 MNHEY, CDR2 SVGAGI. CDR3 DNA: TGTGCCAGCAGTTACGCCATGGAGGGTGAGACCCAGTACTTC. Protein product: CASSYAMEGETQYF.

V and J are TRBV18 and TRBJ2-2; tentatively, D is TRBD2 (6 bases). Germline lookup yields CDR1 KGHSH and CDR2 LQKENI. V lost 3 bases and J lost 2, with 10 bases in between. The length of the CDR3 is 15 residues. The CDR3 loop reads CASSPVAGNTGELFF. Here the CDR3 DNA reads TGTGCCAGCTCACCTGTGGCGGGAAACACCGGGGAGCTGTTTTTT.